Shown below are 32 T cell receptor beta chains from a single sample sequenced in a study of graft-versus-host responses after intestinal transplantation. Their antigens are not known. Method: immunoSEQ multiplex PCR; TCRdb's copy keeps in-frame clones and lacks some. This sample has over 100,000 clones; approximately 93% occur once, and the top ten carry roughly 1%. This material consisted of unstimulated CD8+ T cells sorted from spleen or lymph node cells, taken before transplant. These receptors were taken from a human donor who was the organ donor for an intestinal transplant.

The gene calls are TRBV9 and TRBJ2-3; the match to TRBD2 covers 8 bases. Trimming removed 4 bases from V and 2 bases from J; junction bases left unmatched: 6. This CDR3 is built from 15 residues. Germline assignment: CDR1 SGDLS and CDR2 YYNGEE. CDR3 in DNA: TGTGCCAGCAGCCCCGGGGGGGCTCACACAGATACGCAGTATTTT. This translates into CASSPGGAHTDTQYF.

To note about this clone: Other nucleotide sequences from this sample produce the same CDR3. The CDR3 DNA follows: TGTGCCAGCAGCGTAGGCGGACAAGAGACCCAGTACTTC. Amino acid sequence: CASSVGGQETQYF. This rearrangement joins TRBV9 to TRBJ2-5; D gene uncertain. Trimming removed 0 bases at V and 2 bases at J, with 5 bases between. This CDR3 comprises 13 residues. The germline V gene encodes CDR1 SGDLS and CDR2 YYNGEE.

The gene calls are TRBV7-2 and TRBJ2-1; unclear D gene. Per germline, CDR1 SGHTA and CDR2 FQGNSA. Trimming cost V 1 base and J 6 bases, with 7 bases left between them. This CDR3 is 13 amino acids long. For the CDR3, the DNA is TGTGCCAGCAGCTTAGGGCCTGCCAATGAGCAGTTCTTC. Its protein product is CASSLGPANEQFF.

J is TRBJ1-2 and V is TRBV29-1; D is perhaps TRBD1 (5 bases). There are 13 residues in the CDR3. The V end lost 5 bases, the J end lost 4 bases, and 14 bases lay between the germline ends. The germline V gene encodes CDR1 SQVTM and CDR2 ANQGSEA. The CDR3 region has the DNA TGCAGCGTTTATGAGGGGCCCCTCTATGGCTACACCTTC. Protein product: CSVYEGPLYGYTF.

The chain uses TRBV4-3 and TRBJ2-3, with 9 positions matching TRBD2. The ends lost 2 bases at V and 5 bases at J; junction bases unmatched: 8. Germline values: CDR1 LGHNA, CDR2 YSLEER. CDR3 length: 16 amino acids. In DNA, the CDR3 is TGCGCCAGCAGCCAAATGATAGCGGGAGCTAGAGATACGCAGTATTTT. This translates into CASSQMIAGARDTQYF.

DNA of the CDR3: TGTGCCTGGAGTCCCGGACAGGGCAATCAGCCCCAGCATTTT. Protein sequence: CAWSPGQGNQPQHF. The chain employs TRBV30 and TRBJ1-5; 7 positions match TRBD1. This CDR3 region has 14 residues. CDR1 GTSNPN and CDR2 SVGIG come from the germline V gene (reference sequence). J lost 2 bases, V lost 2 bases, and 3 bases had no gene match.

The chain recombines TRBV21-1 with TRBJ1-2; the table assigns TRBD1, which was not confirmed against the DNA. TRBV21-1 corresponds to a pseudogene. The CDR3 totals 12 residues. The CDR3 sequence: CASSITNYGYTF. CDR3 nucleotide sequence: TGTGCCAGCAGCATCACTAACTATGGCTACACCTTC.

The rearrangement links TRBV5-4 to TRBJ2-7, with D unclear. Germline values: CDR1 SGHNT, CDR2 YYREEE (reference sequence). This CDR3 comprises 11 residues. V lost 3 bases, J lost 3 bases, and 4 bases lay in between. CDR3 amino acids: CASSSHYEQYF. In DNA form, the CDR3 reads TGTGCCAGCAGCTCCCACTACGAGCAGTACTTC.

CDR3 nucleotide sequence: TGTGCCAGCAGTTACGACGGGGCGTCCTACGAGCAGTACTTC. The encoded protein is CASSYDGASYEQYF. The chain uses TRBV6-5 and TRBJ2-7; possibly TRBD1 or TRBD2 for D (5 bases each). Trimming took 2 bases from V and 1 from J, leaving 9 bases between them. CDR1 and CDR2 (germline): MNHEY, SVGAGI. The CDR3 extends over 14 amino acids.

This sequence joins TRBV13 and TRBJ2-7; D might be TRBD2 (5 bases). Germline V gene lookup returns CDR1 PRHDT and CDR2 FYEKMQ (reference sequence). This CDR3 is built from 14 residues. V lost 0 bases and J lost 0, with 6 bases in between. As DNA, the CDR3 is TGTGCCAGCAGCTTAGGGGGGAGCTCCTACGAGCAGTACTTC. This codes for CASSLGGSSYEQYF. The full variable domain, rest sourced from reference TRBV13 and TRBJ2-7, is AAGVIQSPRHLIKEKRETATLKCYPIPRHDTVYWYQQGPGQDPQFLISFYEKMQSDKGSIPDRFSAQQFSDYHSELNMSSLELGDSALYFCASSLGGSSYEQYFGPGTRLTVT.

J is TRBJ2-4 and V is TRBV9, with D unresolved. Germline V gene lookup returns CDR1 SGDLS and CDR2 YYNGEE. This CDR3 comprises 15 residues. V lost 0 bases and J 1 base, leaving 8 bases between the germline ends. In nucleotides, the CDR3 is TGTGCCAGCAGCGTAGAAGGGATGGCCAAAAACATTCAGTACTTC. Its translation: CASSVEGMAKNIQYF.

The V and J genes are TRBV9 and TRBJ2-1; 10 bases match TRBD2. V shed 3 bases, J shed 0 bases, and the junction held 0 bases outside the gene matches. Germline-derived CDR1 and CDR2 are SGDLS and YYNGEE. The CDR3 covers 15 residues. The CDR3 loop is CASSASGSSYNEQFF. DNA of the CDR3: TGTGCCAGCAGCGCTAGCGGGAGCTCCTACAATGAGCAGTTCTTC.

J is TRBJ1-1 and V is TRBV30; unclear D gene. The germline V gene has CDR1 GTSNPN and CDR2 SVGIG (reference sequence). The CDR3 covers 10 residues. With 6 bases removed from V and 5 bases from J, the gap between germline ends came to 7 bases. The CDR3 protein is CACRRTEAFF. The CDR3 DNA is TGTGCCTGCCGGAGGACTGAAGCTTTCTTT.

The chain employs TRBV5-4 and TRBJ2-5; the match to TRBD2 covers 9 bases. V shed 3 bases, J shed 7 bases, and the junction held 7 bases outside the gene matches. The CDR3 is made up of 14 amino acids. The germline CDR1 and CDR2 sequences are SGHNT and YYREEE (reference sequence). The DNA of the CDR3 is TGTGCCAGCAGCTACTTAGCGGGAGACGGGACCCAGTACTTC. Translated, it gives CASSYLAGDGTQYF.

The chain links TRBV11-2 to TRBJ2-7, with 8 nucleotides matching TRBD2. The CDR3 loop spans 15 amino acids. CDR1 and CDR2 (germline): SGHAT, FQNNGV. J was trimmed by 4 bases and V by 1 base; bases with no gene match: 6. The CDR3 protein is CASSLAAGGSYEQYF. The CDR3 nucleotides read TGTGCCAGCAGCTTAGCGGCGGGGGGCTCGTACGAGCAGTACTTC.

The chain carries TRBV5-4 and TRBJ1-1; no clear D. The germline CDR1 and CDR2 sequences are SGHNT and YYREEE (reference sequence). Trimming took off 3 bases at V and 8 bases at J, with 14 bases between the two ends. The CDR3 length is 13 residues. This CDR3 reads CASSSDTSPEAFF. CDR3 nucleotide sequence: TGTGCCAGCAGCTCTGACACCTCCCCGGAAGCTTTCTTT. The full variable domain, in which reference TRBV5-4 and TRBJ1-1 provide the parts outside the CDR3, is ETGVTQSPTHLIKTRGQQVTLRCSSQSGHNTVSWYQQALGQGPQFIFQYYREEENGRGNFPPRFSGLQFPNYSSELNVNALELDDSALYLCASSSDTSPEAFFGQGTRLTVV.

This chain connects TRBV27 to TRBJ1-2; D possibly corresponds to TRBD1 (6 bases). CDR1 and CDR2 from the germline V gene are MNHEY and SMNVEV (reference sequence). The germline V and J ends were trimmed by 3 bases and 3 bases, with 14 bases remaining between them. The length of the CDR3 is 15 residues. The CDR3 protein is CASSFRFDRYYGYTF. CDR3 in DNA: TGTGCCAGCAGTTTTCGTTTCGACAGGTACTATGGCTACACCTTC.

The chain uses TRBV5-4 and TRBJ2-5; 7 bases line up with TRBD2. CDR3 size: 13 residues. J was trimmed by 5 bases and V by 1 base; bases with no gene match: 2. Germline CDR1 reads SGHNT; CDR2 reads YYREEE (reference sequence). CDR3 bases: TGTGCCAGCAGCTTGAGGGGAGGGGAGACCCAGTACTTC. Its protein product is CASSLRGGETQYF.

V is TRBV18 and J is TRBJ1-2; D is uncertain. Trimming took 1 base from V and 2 from J, leaving 14 bases between them. This CDR3 spans 16 amino acids. The germline CDR1 and CDR2 sequences are KGHSH and LQKENI. The CDR3 loop is CASSPLEHGSNYGYTF. Here the CDR3 DNA reads TGTGCCAGCTCACCACTCGAGCACGGTTCAAACTATGGCTACACCTTC. The full variable domain, its missing parts supplied by reference TRBV18 and TRBJ1-2, is NAGVMQNPRHLVRRRGQEARLRCSPMKGHSHVYWYRQLPEEGLKFMVYLQKENIIDESGMPKERFSAEFPKEGPSILRIQQVVRGDSAAYFCASSPLEHGSNYGYTFGSGTRLTVV.

This sequence joins TRBV11-3 and TRBJ2-7; possibly TRBD1 for D (6 bases). V gave up 6 bases and J gave up 0 bases, with 15 bases separating them. The CDR3 consists of 15 residues. The germline V gene has CDR1 SGHNT and CDR2 YENEEA. For the CDR3, the DNA is TGTGCCAGCAGACTTGAAAGGGACAACTCCTACGAGCAGTACTTC. Its protein is CASRLERDNSYEQYF.

This chain links TRBV29-1 with TRBJ1-3; no firm D call. This CDR3 has 11 residues. Germline V CDR1 and CDR2: SQVTM, ANQGSEA. V lost 6 bases and J 1 base, leaving 4 bases between the germline ends. The CDR3: CSVVSGNTIYF. CDR3 DNA: TGCAGCGTGGTATCTGGAAACACCATATATTTT. Combining the CDR3 with reference TRBV29-1 and TRBJ1-3 gives the whole variable domain SAVISQKPSRDICQRGTSLTIQCQVDSQVTMMFWYRQQPGQSLTLIATANQGSEATYESGFVIDKFPISRPNLTFSTLTVSNMSPEDSSIYLCSVVSGNTIYFGEGSWLTVV.

This clone appeared once. The chain has TRBV6-6 and TRBJ2-7, with TRBD2 as a possible D gene (5 bases). Per the germline V gene, CDR1 is MNHNY and CDR2 is SVGAGI (reference sequence). This CDR3 spans 14 amino acids. Trimming stripped 0 bases from V and 6 bases from J, with 12 bases between. This chain's CDR3 is CASSYSFGDGEQYF. The CDR3 DNA sequence: TGTGCCAGCAGTTACTCATTCGGGGATGGCGAGCAGTACTTC.

The CDR3 DNA reads as TGTGCCAGCAGGCTAGCGGGAGGGGGGAATGAGCAGTTCTTC. Protein: CASRLAGGGNEQFF. This sequence joins TRBV28 and TRBJ2-1; 12 positions agree with TRBD2. The germline gives CDR1 MDHEN, CDR2 SYDVKM. V lost 6 bases to trimming and J lost 7 bases; unmatched junction nucleotides: 4. The CDR3 sequence is 14 residues long.

The chain employs TRBV27 and TRBJ2-1, with unresolved D. CDR3 length: 13 residues. The V gene lost 2 bases and the J gene lost 7 bases, with 9 bases spanning the gap. Germline V lookup: CDR1 MNHEY, CDR2 SMNVEV (reference sequence). The CDR3 DNA reads as TGTGCCAGCAGTTTAGGTGCCGAAAATGAGCAGTTCTTC. It specifies CASSLGAENEQFF.

This clone has a handful of counts. The rearrangement links TRBV6-1 to TRBJ1-3; 7 positions agree with TRBD1. CDR1 and CDR2 from the germline V gene are MNHNS and SASEGT. The junction had 4 bases not matched to a gene; V was cut back by 6 bases and J by 8 bases. The CDR3 loop spans 12 amino acids. CDR3 DNA: TGTGCCAGCAGGAGGGGGCCGGACACCATATATTTT. It is translated as CASRRGPDTIYF.

This clone was seen once. The chain joins TRBV6-6 to TRBJ1-2; tentatively, D is TRBD1 (5 bases). The CDR3 has 11 residues. Per germline, CDR1 MNHNY and CDR2 SVGAGI (reference sequence). The V and J ends lost 1 base and 8 bases respectively, with 5 bases between them. The DNA for the CDR3 is TGTGCCAGCAGTTACTGGGGGGGCTACACCTTC. Protein sequence: CASSYWGGYTF.

The chain couples TRBV4-3 to TRBJ2-7; D remains unclear. This CDR3 contains 15 residues. Germline values: CDR1 LGHNA, CDR2 YSLEER. V was trimmed by 0 bases and J by 2 bases, leaving 11 bases between them. CDR3 sequence: CASSQDNDGTYEQYF. The CDR3 DNA reads TGCGCCAGCAGCCAAGATAATGACGGAACCTACGAGCAGTACTTC.

The rearrangement links TRBV25-1 to TRBJ2-3, with a possible D match to TRBD1 (5 bases). The V and J ends lost 5 bases and 2 bases respectively, with 20 bases between them. The CDR3 is 17 residues long. Germline CDR1 and CDR2: MGHDK and SYGVNS. CDR3 in DNA: TGTGCCAGCAGTAATGGAATAGGGGATACCTACACAGATACGCAGTATTTT. Its protein is CASSNGIGDTYTDTQYF.

The chain couples TRBV4-1 to TRBJ2-1; no definite D call. This CDR3 is built from 13 residues. V shed 4 bases and J shed 8 bases, with 12 bases lying between them. CDR1 is MGHRA and CDR2 is YSYEKL in the germline V gene. CDR3 DNA sequence: TGCGCCAGCAGCCCATCATGGGCCGATGAGCAGTTCTTC. This sequence encodes CASSPSWADEQFF.

This clone was observed a single time. The chain links TRBV6-1 to TRBJ2-7, with D hard to call. V was pared by 0 bases and J by 6 bases, with 9 bases between. The CDR3 is 13 amino acids. The germline gives CDR1 MNHNS, CDR2 SASEGT. The CDR3 sequence: CASSEAPGFEQYF. Written as DNA, the CDR3 is TGTGCCAGCAGTGAAGCGCCTGGGTTCGAGCAGTACTTC.

The chain employs TRBV6-1 and TRBJ2-7; weak D call: TRBD1 (5 bases). Trimming took off 6 bases at V and 2 bases at J, with 11 bases between the two ends. The CDR3 runs to 13 residues. Germline V CDR1 and CDR2: MNHNS, SASEGT. The DNA of the CDR3 is TGTGCCAGCAGACAGGCCATTCCCTACGAGCAGTACTTC. The encoded protein is CASRQAIPYEQYF.

The chain uses TRBV2 and TRBJ2-7; possibly TRBD1 for D (5 bases). This CDR3 has 12 residues. Germline CDR1 SNHLY, CDR2 FYNNEI. The V and J ends lost 6 bases and 3 bases respectively, with 9 bases between them. The CDR3 is CASRTTDYEQYF. In DNA form, the CDR3 reads TGTGCCAGCAGAACGACAGACTACGAGCAGTACTTC.